This record concerns one TCR beta chain sequence. The antigen is undetermined. Unique molecular identifiers tagged every individual TCR cDNA molecule. In TCRdb, the 5' RACE reads were re-called with MiXCR into one record per CDR3 protein. The table has 60,000 or so distinct CDR3 sequences, about 6.6% seen once; the top ten hold under 15%. This sample is part of a study of spatial heterogeneity in lung cancer. General study results and limits: Blood showed ubiquitous tumor TCRs more often at resection than at routine follow-up.

The time point was: sample taken at primary tumor resection. A total of around 76 untreated early-stage non-small cell lung cancer patients served as donors. TCRs were sequenced from unsorted whole RNA of tumor, nontumor lung or PBMC. CDR1 is SGHVS and CDR2 is FQNEAQ in the germline V gene. The CDR3 runs to 18 residues. The germline V and J ends were trimmed by 5 bases and 0 bases, with 19 bases remaining between them. The source material was PBMCs, sampled at surgery. This sequence was found in a female donor with early-stage non-small cell lung cancer. V gene TRBV7-8 combines with J gene TRBJ2-2, with D possibly being TRBD1 (7 bases). DNA of the CDR3: TGTGCCAGCAGCCCTTTACAGGGGACTTCTTCGAACACCGGGGAGCTGTTTTTT. Amino acids: CASSPLQGTSSNTGELFF.